The 3 T cell receptor beta chains given below trace back to one sample, sequenced in a study of CD8 T cells in Susac syndrome. RNA totalling roughly 0.5 to 1 ug underwent reverse transcription with random hexamers. One entry per CDR3 protein results from TCRdb running MiXCR on the immunoSEQ multiplex PCR reads. The repertoire has 85,000 to 130,000 distinct CDR3 sequences, 94% of them found once; the top ten carry around 0.41%. What was sequenced was CD8+ T cells from PBMCs. The origin of the receptors is a human donor with Susac syndrome.

The gene calls are TRBV20-1 and TRBJ2-2, with 12 bases lining up with TRBD2. Trimming at V came to 2 bases and at J to 3 bases, leaving 4 bases not matched to a gene. This CDR3 region has 16 residues. Germline CDR1 reads DFQATT; CDR2 reads SNEGSKA (reference sequence). CDR3 bases: TGCAGTGCTAGACCTAGCGGGGGGGCATACACCGGGGAGCTGTTTTTT. It codes for CSARPSGGAYTGELFF.

The CDR3 sequence: CASSLWQAHNEQFF. DNA of the CDR3: TGTGCCAGCAGTTTATGGCAGGCTCACAATGAGCAGTTCTTC. The chain joins TRBV27 to TRBJ2-1; no clear D gene. Trimming pared 1 base from V and 5 bases from J, leaving 9 bases between. This CDR3 comprises 14 residues. Germline V CDR1 and CDR2: MNHEY, SMNVEV (reference sequence).

The CDR3 loop is CASWDGNEQFF. DNA of the CDR3: TGTGCCAGCTGGGACGGCAATGAGCAGTTCTTC. The V gene is TRBV12-3 or TRBV12-4, the J gene TRBJ2-1; D possibly matches TRBD1 or TRBD2 (5 bases each). The CDR3 has 11 residues. The V gene lost 8 bases and the J gene lost 6 bases, with 8 bases spanning the gap.